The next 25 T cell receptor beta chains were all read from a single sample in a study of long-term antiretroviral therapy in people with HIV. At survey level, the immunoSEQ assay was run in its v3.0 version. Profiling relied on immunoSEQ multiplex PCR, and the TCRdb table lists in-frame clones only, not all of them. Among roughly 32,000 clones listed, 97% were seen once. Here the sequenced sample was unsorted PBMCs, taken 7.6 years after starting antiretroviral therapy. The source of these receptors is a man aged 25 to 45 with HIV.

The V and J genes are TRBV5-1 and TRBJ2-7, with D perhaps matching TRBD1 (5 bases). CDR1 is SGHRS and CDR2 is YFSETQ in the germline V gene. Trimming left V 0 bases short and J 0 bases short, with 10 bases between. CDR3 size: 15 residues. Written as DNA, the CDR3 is TGCGCCAGCAGCTTGGCCCAAGACAGCTCCTACGAGCAGTACTTC. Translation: CASSLAQDSSYEQYF. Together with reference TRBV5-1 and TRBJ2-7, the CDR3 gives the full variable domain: KAGVTQTPRYLIKTRGQQVTLSCSPISGHRSVSWYQQTPGQGLQFLFEYFSETQRNKGNFPGRFSGRQFSNSRSEMNVSTLELGDSALYLCASSLAQDSSYEQYFGPGTRLTVT.

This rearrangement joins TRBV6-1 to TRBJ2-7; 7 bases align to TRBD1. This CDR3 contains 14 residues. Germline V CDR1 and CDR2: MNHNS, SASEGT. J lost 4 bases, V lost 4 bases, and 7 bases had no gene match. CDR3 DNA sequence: TGTGCCAGCAGTGCCCGACAGGGTGGGTACGAGCAGTACTTC. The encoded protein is CASSARQGGYEQYF.

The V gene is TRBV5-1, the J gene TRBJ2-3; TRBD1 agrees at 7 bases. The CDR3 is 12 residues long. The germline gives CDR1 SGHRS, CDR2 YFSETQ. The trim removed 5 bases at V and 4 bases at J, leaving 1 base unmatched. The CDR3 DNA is TGCGCCAGCAGTCAGGGGGCAGATACGCAGTATTTT. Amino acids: CASSQGADTQYF.

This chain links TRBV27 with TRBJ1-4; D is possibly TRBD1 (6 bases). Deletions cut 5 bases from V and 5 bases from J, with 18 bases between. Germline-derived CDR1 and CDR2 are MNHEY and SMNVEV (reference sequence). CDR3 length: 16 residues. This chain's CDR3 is CASSPARDIINEKLFF. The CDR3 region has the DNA TGTGCCAGCAGTCCGGCCCGGGACATTATAAATGAAAAACTGTTTTTT.

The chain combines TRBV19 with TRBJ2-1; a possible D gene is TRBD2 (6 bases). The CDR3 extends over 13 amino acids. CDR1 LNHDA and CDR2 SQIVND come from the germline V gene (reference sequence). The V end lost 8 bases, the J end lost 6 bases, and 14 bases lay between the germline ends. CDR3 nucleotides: TGTGCCAGTTCCCTTGGCGGGGTCAATGAGCAGTTCTTC. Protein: CASSLGGVNEQFF.

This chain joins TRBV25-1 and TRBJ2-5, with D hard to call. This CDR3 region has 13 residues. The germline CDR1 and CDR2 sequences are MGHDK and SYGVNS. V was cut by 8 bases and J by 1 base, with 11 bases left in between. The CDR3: CASQVELQETQYF. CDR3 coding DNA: TGTGCCAGCCAGGTTGAACTCCAAGAGACCCAGTACTTC.

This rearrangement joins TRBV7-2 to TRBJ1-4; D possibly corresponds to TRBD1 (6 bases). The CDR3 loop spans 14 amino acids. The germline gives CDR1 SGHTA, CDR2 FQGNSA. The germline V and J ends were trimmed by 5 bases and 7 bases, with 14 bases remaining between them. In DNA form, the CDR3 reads TGTGCCAGCAGCCTGGGGGCTCTGGCTGAAAAACTGTTTTTT. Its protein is CASSLGALAEKLFF.

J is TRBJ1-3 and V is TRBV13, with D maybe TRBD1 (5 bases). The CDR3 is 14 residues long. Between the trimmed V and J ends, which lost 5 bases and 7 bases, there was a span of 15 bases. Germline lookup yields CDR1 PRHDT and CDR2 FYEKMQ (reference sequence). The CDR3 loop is CASSSGTLGNTIYF. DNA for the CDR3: TGTGCCAGCAGCAGTGGGACTCTGGGGAACACCATATATTTT.

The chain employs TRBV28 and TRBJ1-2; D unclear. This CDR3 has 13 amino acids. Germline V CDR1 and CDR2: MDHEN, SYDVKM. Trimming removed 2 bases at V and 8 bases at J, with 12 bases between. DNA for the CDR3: TGTGCCAGCAGTTTAGTGGGGTCCGGGGGCTACACCTTC. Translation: CASSLVGSGGYTF.

The CDR3 region is CASSLMDGVDTEAFF. The CDR3 DNA sequence: TGTGCCAGCAGCTTAATGGACGGGGTTGACACTGAAGCTTTCTTT. The rearrangement uses TRBV7-3 and TRBJ1-1, with no clear D. The V gene's germline CDR1 is SGHTA and CDR2 FQGTGA. The CDR3 is 15 amino acids. V lost 1 base to trimming and J lost 3 bases, with 12 bases between them.

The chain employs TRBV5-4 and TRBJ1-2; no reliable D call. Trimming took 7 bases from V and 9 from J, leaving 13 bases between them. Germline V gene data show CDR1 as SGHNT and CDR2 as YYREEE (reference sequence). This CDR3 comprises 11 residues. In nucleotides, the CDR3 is TGTGCCAGCGGGATAGCACAGAGCTACACCTTC. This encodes CASGIAQSYTF.

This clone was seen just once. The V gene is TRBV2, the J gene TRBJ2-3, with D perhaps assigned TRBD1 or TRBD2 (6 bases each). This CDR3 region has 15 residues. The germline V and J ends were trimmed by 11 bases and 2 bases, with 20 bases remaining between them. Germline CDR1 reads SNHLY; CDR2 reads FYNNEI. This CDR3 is CAGRLGDTYTDTQYF. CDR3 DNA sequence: TGTGCCGGAAGACTAGGGGACACATACACAGATACGCAGTATTTT.

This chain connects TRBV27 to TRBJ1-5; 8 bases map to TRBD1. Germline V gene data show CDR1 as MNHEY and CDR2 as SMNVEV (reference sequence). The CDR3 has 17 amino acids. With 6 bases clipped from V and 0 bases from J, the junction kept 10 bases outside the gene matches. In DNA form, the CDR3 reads TGTGCCAGCAGCACATTGGACAGGGTACATAGCAATCAGCCCCAGCATTTT. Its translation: CASSTLDRVHSNQPQHF.

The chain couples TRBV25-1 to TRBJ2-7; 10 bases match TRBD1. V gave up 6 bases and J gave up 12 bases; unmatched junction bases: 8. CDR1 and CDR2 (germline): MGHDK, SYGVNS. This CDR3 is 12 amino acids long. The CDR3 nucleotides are TGTGCCAGCAGCCGAGGACAGGGGGAACGGTACTTC. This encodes CASSRGQGERYF.

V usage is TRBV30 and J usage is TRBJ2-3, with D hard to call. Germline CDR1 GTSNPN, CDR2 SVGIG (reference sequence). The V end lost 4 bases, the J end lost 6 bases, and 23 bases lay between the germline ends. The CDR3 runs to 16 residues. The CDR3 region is CAWNFESEVSWDTQYF. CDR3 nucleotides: TGTGCCTGGAATTTTGAGAGTGAAGTCAGTTGGGATACGCAGTATTTT.

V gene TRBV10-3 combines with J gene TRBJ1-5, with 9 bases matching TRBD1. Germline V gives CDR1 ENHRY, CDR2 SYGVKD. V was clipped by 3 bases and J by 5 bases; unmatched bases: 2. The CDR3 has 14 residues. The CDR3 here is CAISDRQGDQPQHF. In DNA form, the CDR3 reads TGTGCCATCAGTGACCGACAGGGGGATCAGCCCCAGCATTTT.

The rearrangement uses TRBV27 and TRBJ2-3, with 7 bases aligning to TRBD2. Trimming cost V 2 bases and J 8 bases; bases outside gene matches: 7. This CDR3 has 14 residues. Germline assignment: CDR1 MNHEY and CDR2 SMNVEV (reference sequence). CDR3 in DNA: TGTGCCAGCAGTTTAGGGTTGGTAGCGGGTACGCAGTATTTT. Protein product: CASSLGLVAGTQYF.

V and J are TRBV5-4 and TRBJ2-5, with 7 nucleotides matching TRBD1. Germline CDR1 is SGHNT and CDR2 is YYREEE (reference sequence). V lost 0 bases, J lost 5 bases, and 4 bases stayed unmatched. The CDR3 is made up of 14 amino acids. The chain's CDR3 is CASSLVGGGETQYF. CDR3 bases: TGTGCCAGCAGCTTGGTAGGGGGCGGGGAGACCCAGTACTTC.

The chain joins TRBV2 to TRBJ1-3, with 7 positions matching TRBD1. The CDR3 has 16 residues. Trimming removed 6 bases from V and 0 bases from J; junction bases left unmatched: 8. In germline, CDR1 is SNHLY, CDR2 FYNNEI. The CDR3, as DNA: TGTGCCAGCAGCCGGGACAGCACATTCTCTGGAAACACCATATATTTT. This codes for CASSRDSTFSGNTIYF.

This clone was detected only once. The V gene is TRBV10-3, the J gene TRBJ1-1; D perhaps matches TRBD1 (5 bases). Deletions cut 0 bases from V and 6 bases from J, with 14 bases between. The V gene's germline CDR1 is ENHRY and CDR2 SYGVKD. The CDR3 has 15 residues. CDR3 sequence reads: CAISESNAGLPEAFF. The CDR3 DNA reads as TGTGCCATCAGTGAGTCGAACGCAGGGCTTCCTGAAGCTTTCTTT.

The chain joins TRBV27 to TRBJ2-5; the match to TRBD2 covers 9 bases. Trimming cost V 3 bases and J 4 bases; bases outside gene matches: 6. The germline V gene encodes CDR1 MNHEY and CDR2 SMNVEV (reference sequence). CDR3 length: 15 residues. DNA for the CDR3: TGTGCCAGCAGTTTGAGTAGCGGGAGTGTAGAGACCCAGTACTTC. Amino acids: CASSLSSGSVETQYF.

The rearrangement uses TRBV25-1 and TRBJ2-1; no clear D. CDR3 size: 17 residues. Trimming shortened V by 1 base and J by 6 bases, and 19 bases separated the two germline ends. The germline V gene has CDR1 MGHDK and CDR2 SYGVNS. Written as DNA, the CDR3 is TGTGCCAGCAGTGAATGGGTACTCCCTAGGTCAGGCAATGAGCAGTTCTTC. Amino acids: CASSEWVLPRSGNEQFF.

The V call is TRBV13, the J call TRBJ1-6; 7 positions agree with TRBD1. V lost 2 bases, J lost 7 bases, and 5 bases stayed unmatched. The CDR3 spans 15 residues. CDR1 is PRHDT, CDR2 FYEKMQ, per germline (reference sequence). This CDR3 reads CASSLNTQGNSPLHF. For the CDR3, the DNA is TGTGCCAGCAGCTTAAACACACAGGGGAATTCACCCCTCCACTTT.

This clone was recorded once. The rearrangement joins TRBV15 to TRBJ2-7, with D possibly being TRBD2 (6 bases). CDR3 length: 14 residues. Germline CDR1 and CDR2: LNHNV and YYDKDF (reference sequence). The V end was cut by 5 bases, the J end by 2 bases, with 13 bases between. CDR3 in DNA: TGTGCCACCAGCGGGGGGTCCGGGGCCTACGAGCAGTACTTC. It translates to CATSGGSGAYEQYF.

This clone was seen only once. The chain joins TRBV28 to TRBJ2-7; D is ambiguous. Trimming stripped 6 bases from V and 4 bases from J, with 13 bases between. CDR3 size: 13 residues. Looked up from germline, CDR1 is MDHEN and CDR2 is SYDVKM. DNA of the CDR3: TGTGCCAGCAGCATTCGAAACGGGTACGAGCAGTACTTC. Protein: CASSIRNGYEQYF.